A selection of T cell receptor beta chains follows, all from one sample in a study of early T cells in non-severe SARS-CoV-2 infection. TCRdb reprocessed the 5' RACE reads via MiXCR and lists one record per CDR3 protein. The sample gives around 40,000 distinct CDR3 sequences, approximately 11% of which show up once; roughly 10% is in the top ten. The sequenced material came from whole blood. These receptors all come from an adult who was a healthcare worker with PCR-confirmed SARS-CoV-2 infection or an uninfected control (not recorded which). Each CDR3 is given with its conserved first and last residue. A D gene is named only where the DNA matches it firmly. Size values are once, few and many counts, or a class for expanded clones, and some rows have none.

CDR3aa,CDR3nt,abundance,d_gene,j_gene,v_gene
CASSPPGETQYF,TGTGCCAGCAGCCCTCCGGGGGAGACCCAGTACTTC,many,.,TRBJ2-5,TRBV7-3
CASRTGQGIGNEQFF,TGTGCCAGCAGAACCGGACAGGGTATAGGCAATGAGCAGTTCTTC,.,TRBD1,TRBJ2-1,TRBV6-6
CSVVTGSARRGYTF,TGCAGCGTTGTTACAGGGTCCGCTAGACGTGGCTACACCTTC,many,.,TRBJ1-2,TRBV29-1
CAFKRDWQGWEQFF,TGTGCCTTCAAACGGGACTGGCAAGGTTGGGAGCAGTTCTTC,.,.,TRBJ2-1,TRBV30
CASSFGWGLAGAATGELFF,TGCGCCAGCAGCTTTGGTTGGGGACTAGCGGGGGCCGCTACCGGGGAGCTGTTTTTT,many,TRBD2,TRBJ2-2,TRBV5-1
CASSFHGQVGETQYF,TGTGCCAGCAGTTTTCACGGACAGGTTGGGGAGACCCAGTACTTC,few,TRBD1,TRBJ2-5,TRBV12-3/TRBV12-4
CASSFWVRTGELFF,TGTGCCAGCAGCTTCTGGGTCAGAACCGGGGAGCTGTTTTTT,many,.,TRBJ2-2,TRBV5-5
CSVEGAGWQETQYF,TGCAGCGTTGAAGGGGCGGGGTGGCAAGAGACCCAGTACTTC,many,.,TRBJ2-5,TRBV29-1
CASSESAGSQPQHF,TGCGCCAGCAGTGAGTCGGCAGGGAGTCAGCCCCAGCATTTT,few,.,TRBJ1-5,TRBV10-2
CAISLTGNTGELFF,TGTGCCATCAGTCTGACGGGGAACACCGGGGAGCTGTTTTTT,.,.,TRBJ2-2,TRBV10-3
CASILGDRGVAFF,TGTGCCAGCATCCTAGGGGACAGGGGGGTTGCTTTCTTT,few,TRBD1,TRBJ1-1,TRBV6-5
CASRSGVTGELFF,TGCGCCAGCAGGAGCGGGGTTACCGGGGAGCTGTTTTTT,many,TRBD2,TRBJ2-2,TRBV5-1
CASSPTEPDSNQPQHF,TGTGCCAGCAGTCCGACGGAGCCGGATAGCAATCAGCCCCAGCATTTT,medium-sized,.,TRBJ1-5,TRBV6-5
CASTGGHLSTGELFF,TGTGCCAGCACCGGAGGACACCTGAGCACCGGGGAGCTGTTTTTT,many,.,TRBJ2-2,TRBV7-2
CASSETRGQGQPQHF,TGTGCCAGCAGTGAAACCAGGGGCCAGGGTCAGCCCCAGCATTTT,few,.,TRBJ1-5,TRBV6-1
CASSPGQGRPYEQYF,TGTGCCAGCAGCCCCGGACAGGGACGCCCCTACGAGCAGTACTTC,many,TRBD1,TRBJ2-7,TRBV7-8
CASSTATSLETQYF,TGTGCCAGCAGCACAGCGACTAGCCTGGAGACCCAGTACTTC,.,TRBD2,TRBJ2-5,TRBV5-6
CASTTALNTEAFF,TGTGCCAGCACGACAGCGCTGAACACTGAAGCTTTCTTT,many,.,TRBJ1-1,TRBV18
CASRAHGGRDTQYF,TGTGCCAGCAGGGCGCATGGGGGTAGAGATACGCAGTATTTT,many,.,TRBJ2-3,TRBV27
CATSDLRTGGAYSTDTQYF,TGTGCCACCAGTGATTTAAGAACAGGGGGCGCGTATAGCACAGATACGCAGTATTTT,few,TRBD1,TRBJ2-3,TRBV24-1
CASSPRQGDGRTYEQYF,TGTGCCAGCTCACCGCGGCAGGGGGACGGTCGGACCTACGAGCAGTACTTC,many,TRBD1,TRBJ2-7,TRBV18
CSVDRTDTQYF,TGCAGCGTTGATAGGACGGATACGCAGTATTTT,.,.,TRBJ2-3,TRBV29-1
CASTRQGGHEQYF,TGTGCCAGCACTCGACAGGGGGGCCACGAGCAGTACTTC,many,TRBD1,TRBJ2-7,TRBV25-1
CSAKGGGTGNNEKLFF,TGCAGTGCTAAAGGTGGGGGGACAGGAAATAATGAAAAACTGTTTTTT,.,TRBD1,TRBJ1-4,TRBV20-1
CASSQLTGRTGELFF,TGCGCCAGCAGCCAGCTAACAGGGCGGACCGGGGAGCTGTTTTTT,many,.,TRBJ2-2,TRBV4-3
CSVAGASYNEQFF,TGCAGCGTTGCGGGGGCCTCCTACAATGAGCAGTTCTTC,.,.,TRBJ2-1,TRBV29-1
CASSTTFEVGQFF,TGTGCCAGCAGTACTACTTTCGAGGTAGGGCAGTTCTTC,.,.,TRBJ2-1,TRBV2
CASSLILPGGEKLFF,TGTGCCAGCAGCTTGATTCTGCCGGGTGGGGAAAAACTGTTTTTT,.,.,TRBJ1-4,TRBV5-8
CASSDSGGATDTQYF,TGTGCCAGCAGTGACAGCGGGGGGGCCACAGATACGCAGTATTTT,few,TRBD2,TRBJ2-3,TRBV6-4
CASSRDYPQETQYF,TGTGCCAGCAGCCGGGACTACCCTCAAGAGACCCAGTACTTC,few,TRBD2,TRBJ2-5,TRBV6-1
CASSYSREGKAFF,TGTGCCAGCAGTTACTCGAGAGAGGGTAAAGCTTTCTTT,many,.,TRBJ1-1,TRBV6-6